This T cell receptor (beta chain) came from a study of cytomegalovirus exposure and HLA in healthy donors. This CDR3 spans 13 amino acids. Losses at the gene ends were 7 bases for V and 6 bases for J; bases not matched to a gene: 6. Germline CDR1 and CDR2: SGHRS and YFSETQ. Findings and limits, study-wide: Excluded were some V segments that proved indistinguishable, including TRBV6-2 and TRBV6-3.

The PCR made use of 60 Vbeta and 13 Jbeta primers. Sequenced by immunoSEQ multiplex PCR; TCRdb stores in-frame clones only, minus some. This sample yields 110,000 to 150,000 clones, of which approximately 80% are seen a single time; around 2.4% belongs to the top ten. About this clone itself: Its antigen is not identified.

The chain recombines TRBV5-1 with TRBJ2-7; TRBD1 matches 11 bases. Sequencing input: PBMCs. The sequence came from a woman under 30 in good health and CMV-seropositive. Here the CDR3 DNA reads TGCGCCAGCCGGGGGGACAGGGGGGCCGAGCAGTACTTC. As protein: CASRGDRGAEQYF.